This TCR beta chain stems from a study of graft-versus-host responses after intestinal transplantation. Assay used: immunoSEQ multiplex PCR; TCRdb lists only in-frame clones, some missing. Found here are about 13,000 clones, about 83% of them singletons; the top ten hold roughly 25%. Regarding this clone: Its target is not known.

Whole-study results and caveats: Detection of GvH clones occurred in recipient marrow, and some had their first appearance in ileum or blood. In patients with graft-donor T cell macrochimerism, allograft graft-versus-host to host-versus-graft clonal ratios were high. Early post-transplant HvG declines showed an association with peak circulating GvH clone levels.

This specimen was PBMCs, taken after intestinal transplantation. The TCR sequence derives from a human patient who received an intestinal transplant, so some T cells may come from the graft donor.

The CDR3 sequence is CASSLEGRGTEAFF. In DNA, the CDR3 is TGTGCCAGCAGCTTGGAGGGAAGAGGCACTGAAGCTTTCTTT. The chain uses TRBV5-5 and TRBJ1-1; D gene ambiguous. Trimming removed 0 bases from V and 4 bases from J, with 10 bases in between. Germline CDR1 SGHKS, CDR2 YYEKEE (reference sequence). There are 14 residues in the CDR3.